Listed below are T cell receptor beta chains from one sample, sequenced in a study of response to subunit inactivated influenza vaccine. A single record per CDR3 protein comes from TCRdb applying MiXCR to the RT-PCR reads. The table records roughly 700,000 distinct CDR3 sequences, 11% to 15% of them present only once. Here the sequenced sample was PBMCs from blood, taken 14 to 15 days before vaccination. Source of these receptors: a man between 50 and 59 years old who received an inactivated influenza vaccine. The CDR3 runs from the conserved cysteine through the conserved F or W. A D gene is named only where the DNA matches it firmly.

d_gene: -; j_gene: TRBJ2-3; v_gene: TRBV5-1; CDR3aa: CASSLMGASTDTQYF
d_gene: -; j_gene: TRBJ2-1; v_gene: TRBV12-3/TRBV12-4; CDR3aa: CASKFWGKGNEQFF
d_gene: TRBD1; j_gene: TRBJ2-1; v_gene: TRBV12-3/TRBV12-4; CDR3aa: CASSSTGDNSYNEQFF
d_gene: TRBD2; j_gene: TRBJ2-3; v_gene: TRBV2; CDR3aa: CASSLREGVSTDTQYF
d_gene: TRBD1; j_gene: TRBJ2-7; v_gene: TRBV6-1; CDR3aa: CASRPNGQGPTYEQYF
d_gene: TRBD1; j_gene: TRBJ1-5; v_gene: TRBV29-1; CDR3aa: CSVVGQLGQPQHF
d_gene: TRBD1; j_gene: TRBJ2-3; v_gene: TRBV7-9; CDR3aa: CASSLFDQGALTDTQYF
d_gene: TRBD1; j_gene: TRBJ2-2; v_gene: TRBV5-1; CDR3aa: CASSNRDRESGELFF
d_gene: -; j_gene: TRBJ2-4; v_gene: TRBV30; CDR3aa: CAWSVGGVRAKNIQYF
d_gene: TRBD2; j_gene: TRBJ2-3; v_gene: TRBV6-2/TRBV6-3; CDR3aa: CASSYGTSGRTQYF
d_gene: -; j_gene: TRBJ2-3; v_gene: TRBV6-5; CDR3aa: CASSYPGRPDTQYF
d_gene: TRBD1; j_gene: TRBJ2-7; v_gene: TRBV4-1; CDR3aa: CASSQDGTGVVEKKQYF
d_gene: -; j_gene: TRBJ2-4; v_gene: TRBV3-1; CDR3aa: CASSQDLEAKNIQYF
d_gene: -; j_gene: TRBJ2-7; v_gene: TRBV28; CDR3aa: CATLKGVSYEQYF
d_gene: TRBD1; j_gene: TRBJ2-7; v_gene: TRBV29-1; CDR3aa: CSVRTGGYEQYF
d_gene: TRBD1; j_gene: TRBJ2-5; v_gene: TRBV3-1; CDR3aa: CASSTRTGAQETQYF
d_gene: TRBD1; j_gene: TRBJ2-1; v_gene: TRBV5-1; CDR3aa: CASRPGGYGYNEQFF
d_gene: -; j_gene: TRBJ1-5; v_gene: TRBV4-3; CDR3aa: CASSQDWGSQPQHF
d_gene: -; j_gene: TRBJ2-1; v_gene: TRBV20-1; CDR3aa: CSAQGQTTPYNEQFF
d_gene: TRBD2; j_gene: TRBJ2-5; v_gene: TRBV4-3; CDR3aa: CASSQQLAAQETQYF
d_gene: -; j_gene: TRBJ1-6; v_gene: TRBV12-3/TRBV12-4; CDR3aa: CACLSSSYNSPLHF
d_gene: -; j_gene: TRBJ2-7; v_gene: TRBV2; CDR3aa: CASSGRGRAEQYF
d_gene: -; j_gene: TRBJ2-3; v_gene: TRBV4-2; CDR3aa: CASSQSARTDMQYF
d_gene: -; j_gene: TRBJ2-1; v_gene: TRBV7-9; CDR3aa: CASSQERVVGQFF
d_gene: -; j_gene: TRBJ2-3; v_gene: TRBV20-1; CDR3aa: CSARRIAVTESATQYF
d_gene: TRBD2; j_gene: TRBJ2-2; v_gene: TRBV29-1; CDR3aa: CSGKLAGVDTGELFF
d_gene: TRBD1; j_gene: TRBJ1-6; v_gene: TRBV20-1; CDR3aa: CSARWDRGYNSPLHF
d_gene: TRBD1; j_gene: TRBJ1-5; v_gene: TRBV7-2; CDR3aa: CASNLPGQSNQPQHF
d_gene: TRBD2; j_gene: TRBJ2-2; v_gene: TRBV7-9; CDR3aa: CASSLVAGGPPGELFF
d_gene: -; j_gene: TRBJ2-5; v_gene: TRBV12-3/TRBV12-4; CDR3aa: CASSIFARETQYF
d_gene: -; j_gene: TRBJ1-6; v_gene: TRBV6-1; CDR3aa: CASSPAGGKSYSPLHF
d_gene: -; j_gene: TRBJ1-3; v_gene: TRBV5-1; CDR3aa: CASSLAKEISGNTIYF
d_gene: TRBD2; j_gene: TRBJ2-2; v_gene: TRBV12-3/TRBV12-4; CDR3aa: CASSPAAGGHGGELFF
d_gene: -; j_gene: TRBJ1-1; v_gene: TRBV10-3; CDR3aa: CAISESVGVNTEAFF
d_gene: -; j_gene: TRBJ2-7; v_gene: TRBV28; CDR3aa: CASSTVSYEQYF
d_gene: -; j_gene: TRBJ1-5; v_gene: TRBV5-1; CDR3aa: CASSLDGANQPQHF
d_gene: TRBD1; j_gene: TRBJ1-3; v_gene: TRBV29-1; CDR3aa: CSVTTGGTGNTIYF
d_gene: -; j_gene: TRBJ2-1; v_gene: TRBV28; CDR3aa: CASSLLSLGNEQFF
d_gene: TRBD1; j_gene: TRBJ1-5; v_gene: TRBV12-3/TRBV12-4; CDR3aa: CASSHGTVNSNQPQHF
d_gene: -; j_gene: TRBJ2-1; v_gene: TRBV20-1; CDR3aa: CSATQVYNEQFF
d_gene: -; j_gene: TRBJ2-7; v_gene: TRBV7-6; CDR3aa: CASSLVLGEQYF
d_gene: TRBD1; j_gene: TRBJ2-3; v_gene: TRBV4-1; CDR3aa: CASSQENAGGAWDTQYF
d_gene: -; j_gene: TRBJ1-4; v_gene: TRBV7-9; CDR3aa: CASSLVQTVNEKLFF
d_gene: -; j_gene: TRBJ2-3; v_gene: TRBV6-5; CDR3aa: CASSYLDGSSTDTQYF
d_gene: -; j_gene: TRBJ2-7; v_gene: TRBV12-3/TRBV12-4; CDR3aa: CASRPGTHSYEQYF
d_gene: TRBD1; j_gene: TRBJ2-1; v_gene: TRBV7-3; CDR3aa: CASSYQGAYNEQFF
d_gene: -; j_gene: TRBJ2-5; v_gene: TRBV7-6; CDR3aa: CASSPVGGNLQETQYF
d_gene: -; j_gene: TRBJ2-1; v_gene: TRBV28; CDR3aa: CASSLAPRVEQFF
d_gene: -; j_gene: TRBJ1-5; v_gene: TRBV20-1; CDR3aa: CSARGDGNQPQHF
d_gene: TRBD2; j_gene: TRBJ2-3; v_gene: TRBV20-1; CDR3aa: CSARGLAGGDTQYF
d_gene: -; j_gene: TRBJ1-6; v_gene: TRBV20-1; CDR3aa: CSTDPEGSPLHF
d_gene: TRBD1; j_gene: TRBJ2-7; v_gene: TRBV27; CDR3aa: CASSPKGQGGYEQYF